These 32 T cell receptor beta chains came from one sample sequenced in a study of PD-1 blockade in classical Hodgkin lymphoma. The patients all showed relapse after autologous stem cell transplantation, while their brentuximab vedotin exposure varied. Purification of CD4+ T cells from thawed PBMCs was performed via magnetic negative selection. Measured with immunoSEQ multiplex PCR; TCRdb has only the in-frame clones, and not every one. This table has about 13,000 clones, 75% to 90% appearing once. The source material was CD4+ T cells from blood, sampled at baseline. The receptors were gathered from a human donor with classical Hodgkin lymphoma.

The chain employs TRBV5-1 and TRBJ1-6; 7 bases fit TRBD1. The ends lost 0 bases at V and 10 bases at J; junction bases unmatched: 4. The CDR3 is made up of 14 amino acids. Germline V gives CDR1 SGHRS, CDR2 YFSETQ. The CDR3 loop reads CASSLGAGGSPLHF. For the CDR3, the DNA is TGCGCCAGCAGCTTGGGGGCAGGGGGATCACCCCTCCACTTT.

The CDR3 protein is CASSWTGRDNTIYF. The CDR3 DNA reads TGTGCCAGCAGCTGGACAGGCAGGGATAACACCATATATTTT. The chain recombines TRBV5-5 with TRBJ1-3; 7 nucleotides align to TRBD1. With V trimmed by 3 bases and J by 7 bases, 7 bases remained unmatched. Germline V gives CDR1 SGHKS, CDR2 YYEKEE (reference sequence). The CDR3 runs to 14 residues.

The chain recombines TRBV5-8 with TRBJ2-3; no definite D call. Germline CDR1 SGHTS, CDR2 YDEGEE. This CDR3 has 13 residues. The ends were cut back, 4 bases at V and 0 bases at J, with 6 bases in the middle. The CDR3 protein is CASSLKSTDTQYF. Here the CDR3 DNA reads TGTGCCAGCAGCCTGAAGAGCACAGATACGCAGTATTTT.

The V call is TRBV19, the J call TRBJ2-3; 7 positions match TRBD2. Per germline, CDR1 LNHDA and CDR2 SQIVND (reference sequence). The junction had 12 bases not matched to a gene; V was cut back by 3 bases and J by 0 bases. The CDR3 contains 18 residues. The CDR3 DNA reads TGTGCCAGTAGTATTGAGGCGGGAGTGGGTACAAGCACAGATACGCAGTATTTT. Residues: CASSIEAGVGTSTDTQYF.

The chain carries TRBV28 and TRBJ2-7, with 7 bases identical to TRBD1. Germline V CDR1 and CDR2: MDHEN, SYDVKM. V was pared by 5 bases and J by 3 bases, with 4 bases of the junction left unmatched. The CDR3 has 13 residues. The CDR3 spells CASSGQVFYEQYF. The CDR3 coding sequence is TGTGCCAGCAGTGGACAGGTCTTCTACGAGCAGTACTTC.

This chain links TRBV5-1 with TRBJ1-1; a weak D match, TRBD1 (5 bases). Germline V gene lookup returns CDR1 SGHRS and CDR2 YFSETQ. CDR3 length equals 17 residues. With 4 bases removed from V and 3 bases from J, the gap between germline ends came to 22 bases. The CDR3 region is CASSKSSRTVGDTEAFF. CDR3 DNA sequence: TGCGCCAGCAGCAAATCCTCCCGCACGGTAGGGGACACTGAAGCTTTCTTT. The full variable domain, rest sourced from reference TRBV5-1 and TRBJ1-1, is KAGVTQTPRYLIKTRGQQVTLSCSPISGHRSVSWYQQTPGQGLQFLFEYFSETQRNKGNFPGRFSGRQFSNSRSEMNVSTLELGDSALYLCASSKSSRTVGDTEAFFGQGTRLTVV.

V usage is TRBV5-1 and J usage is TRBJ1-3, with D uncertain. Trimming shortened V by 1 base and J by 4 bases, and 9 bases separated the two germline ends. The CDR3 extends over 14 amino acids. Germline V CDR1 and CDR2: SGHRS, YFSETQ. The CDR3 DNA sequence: TGCGCCAGCAGCTTGTCGGGTTACGGAAACACCATATATTTT. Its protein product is CASSLSGYGNTIYF.

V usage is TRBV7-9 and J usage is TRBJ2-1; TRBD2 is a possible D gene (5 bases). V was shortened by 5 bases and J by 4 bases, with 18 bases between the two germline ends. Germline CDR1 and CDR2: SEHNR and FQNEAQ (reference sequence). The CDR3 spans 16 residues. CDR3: CASSRISGTVYNEQFF. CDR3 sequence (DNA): TGTGCCAGCAGCCGGATAAGCGGAACTGTTTACAATGAGCAGTTCTTC.

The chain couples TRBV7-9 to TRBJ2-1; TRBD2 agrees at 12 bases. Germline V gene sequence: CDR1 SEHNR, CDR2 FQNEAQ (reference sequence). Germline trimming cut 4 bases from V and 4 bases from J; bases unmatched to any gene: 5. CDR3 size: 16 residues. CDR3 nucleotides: TGTGCCAGCAGCTCTAGCGGGGGGGCTGGATACAATGAGCAGTTCTTC. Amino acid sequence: CASSSSGGAGYNEQFF.

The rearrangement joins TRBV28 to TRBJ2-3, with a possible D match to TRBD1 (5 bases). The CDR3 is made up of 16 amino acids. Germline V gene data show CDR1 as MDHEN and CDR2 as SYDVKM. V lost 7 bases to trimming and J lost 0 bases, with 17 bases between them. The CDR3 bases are TGTGCCAGCAATCCAGGGATACCGGAAAGCACAGATACGCAGTATTTT. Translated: CASNPGIPESTDTQYF.

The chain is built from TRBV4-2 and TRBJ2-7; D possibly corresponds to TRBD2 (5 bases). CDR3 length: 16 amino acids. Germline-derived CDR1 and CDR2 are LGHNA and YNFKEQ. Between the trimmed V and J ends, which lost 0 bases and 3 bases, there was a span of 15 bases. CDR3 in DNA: TGTGCCAGCAGCCAAGAGTGGGCGGGTTCAAACTACGAGCAGTACTTC. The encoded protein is CASSQEWAGSNYEQYF.

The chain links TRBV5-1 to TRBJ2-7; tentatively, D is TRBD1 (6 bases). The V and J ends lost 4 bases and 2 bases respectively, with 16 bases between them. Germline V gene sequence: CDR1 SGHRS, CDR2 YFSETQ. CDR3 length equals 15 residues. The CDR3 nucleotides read TGCGCCAGCAGCCCCAGAACAGGGACCACCTACGAGCAGTACTTC. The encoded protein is CASSPRTGTTYEQYF.

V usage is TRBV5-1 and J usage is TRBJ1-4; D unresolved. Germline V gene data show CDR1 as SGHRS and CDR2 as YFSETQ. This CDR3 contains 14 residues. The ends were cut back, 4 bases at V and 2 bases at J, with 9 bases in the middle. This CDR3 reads CASSSSFTNEKLFF. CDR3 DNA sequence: TGCGCCAGCAGCAGTAGTTTTACTAATGAAAAACTGTTTTTT.

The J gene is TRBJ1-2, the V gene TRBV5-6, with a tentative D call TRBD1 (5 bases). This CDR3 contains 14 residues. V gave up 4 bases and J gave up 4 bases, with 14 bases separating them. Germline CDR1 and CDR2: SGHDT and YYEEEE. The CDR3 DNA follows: TGTGCCAGCAGCGCGGCAGGGATCAGCTATGGCTACACCTTC. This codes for CASSAAGISYGYTF. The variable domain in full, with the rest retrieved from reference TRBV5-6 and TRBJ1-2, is DAGVTQSPTHLIKTRGQQVTLRCSPKSGHDTVSWYQQALGQGPQFIFQYYEEEERQRGNFPDRFSGHQFPNYSSELNVNALLLGDSALYLCASSAAGISYGYTFGSGTRLTVV.

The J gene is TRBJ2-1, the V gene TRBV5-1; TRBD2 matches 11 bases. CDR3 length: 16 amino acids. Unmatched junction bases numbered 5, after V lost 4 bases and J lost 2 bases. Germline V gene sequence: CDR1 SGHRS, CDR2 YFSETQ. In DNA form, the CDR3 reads TGCGCCAGCAGCACCTCTAGCGGGGGGCCCTACAATGAGCAGTTCTTC. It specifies CASSTSSGGPYNEQFF.

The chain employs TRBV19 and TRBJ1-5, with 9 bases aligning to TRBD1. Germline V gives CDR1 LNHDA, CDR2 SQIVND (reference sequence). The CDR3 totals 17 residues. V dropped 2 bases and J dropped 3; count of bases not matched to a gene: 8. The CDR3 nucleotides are TGTGCCAGTAGTATACAGGACAGGGGAAGTTTCAATCAGCCCCAGCATTTT. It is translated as CASSIQDRGSFNQPQHF.

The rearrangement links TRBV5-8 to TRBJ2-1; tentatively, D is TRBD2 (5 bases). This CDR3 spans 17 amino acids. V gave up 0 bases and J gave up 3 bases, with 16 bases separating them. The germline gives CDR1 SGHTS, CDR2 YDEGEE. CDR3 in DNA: TGTGCCAGCAGCTTGGGGATACTAGTGCTTAACTACAATGAGCAGTTCTTC. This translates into CASSLGILVLNYNEQFF. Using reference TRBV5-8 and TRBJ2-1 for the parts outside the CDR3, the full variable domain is EAGVTQSPTHLIKTRGQQATLRCSPISGHTSVYWYQQALGLGLQFLLWYDEGEERNRGNFPPRFSGRQFPNYSSELNVNALELEDSALYLCASSLGILVLNYNEQFFGPGTRLTVL.

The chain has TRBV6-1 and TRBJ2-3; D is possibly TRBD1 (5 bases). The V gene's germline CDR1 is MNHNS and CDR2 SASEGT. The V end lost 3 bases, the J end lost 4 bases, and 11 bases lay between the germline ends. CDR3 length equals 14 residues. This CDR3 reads CASSEFKGPDTQYF. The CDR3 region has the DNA TGTGCCAGCAGTGAGTTTAAGGGGCCAGATACGCAGTATTTT.

The CDR3 DNA sequence: TGTGCCAGCAGCTTGGACGGCAGGCGTGACTATGGCTACACCTTC. The encoded protein is CASSLDGRRDYGYTF. The genes are TRBV5-6 and TRBJ1-2; the D is unclear. The germline V gene encodes CDR1 SGHDT and CDR2 YYEEEE. The CDR3 is 15 residues long. Trimming cost V 0 bases and J 3 bases, with 12 bases left between them.

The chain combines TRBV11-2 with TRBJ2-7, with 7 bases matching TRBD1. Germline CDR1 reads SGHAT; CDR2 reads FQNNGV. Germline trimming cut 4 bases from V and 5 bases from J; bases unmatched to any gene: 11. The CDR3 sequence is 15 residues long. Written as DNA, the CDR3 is TGTGCCAGCAGCTCAAGACAGGGCTACAGGCACGAGCAGTACTTC. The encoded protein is CASSSRQGYRHEQYF.

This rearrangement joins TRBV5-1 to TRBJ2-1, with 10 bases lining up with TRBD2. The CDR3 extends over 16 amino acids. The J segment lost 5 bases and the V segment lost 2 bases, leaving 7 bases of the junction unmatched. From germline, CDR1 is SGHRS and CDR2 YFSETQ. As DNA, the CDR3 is TGCGCCAGCAGCTTCGTTAGCCTAGCGGGGGACAATGAGCAGTTCTTC. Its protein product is CASSFVSLAGDNEQFF.

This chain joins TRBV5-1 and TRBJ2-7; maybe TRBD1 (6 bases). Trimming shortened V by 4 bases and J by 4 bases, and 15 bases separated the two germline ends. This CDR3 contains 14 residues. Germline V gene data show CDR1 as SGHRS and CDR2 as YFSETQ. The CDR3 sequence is CASSRAGQRYEQYF. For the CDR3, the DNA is TGCGCCAGCAGCCGCGCAGGACAGCGGTACGAGCAGTACTTC.

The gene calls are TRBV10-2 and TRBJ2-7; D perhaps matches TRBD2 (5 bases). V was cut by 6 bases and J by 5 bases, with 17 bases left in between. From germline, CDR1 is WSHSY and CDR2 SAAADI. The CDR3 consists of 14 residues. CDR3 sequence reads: CASREALGSDEQYF. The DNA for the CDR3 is TGCGCCAGCAGAGAAGCTCTGGGGAGCGACGAGCAGTACTTC.

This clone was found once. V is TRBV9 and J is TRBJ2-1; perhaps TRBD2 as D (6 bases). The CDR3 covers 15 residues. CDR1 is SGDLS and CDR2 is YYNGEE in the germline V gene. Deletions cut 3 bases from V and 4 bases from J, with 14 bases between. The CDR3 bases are TGTGCCAGCAGCGGAGGGACTTCCGTGTACAATGAGCAGTTCTTC. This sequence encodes CASSGGTSVYNEQFF.

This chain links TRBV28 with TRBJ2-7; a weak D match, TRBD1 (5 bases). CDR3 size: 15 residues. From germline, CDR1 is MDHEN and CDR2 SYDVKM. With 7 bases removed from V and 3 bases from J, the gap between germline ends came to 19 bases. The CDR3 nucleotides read TGTGCCAGCAAAAGGGGCCCCGGACCTTTCTACGAGCAGTACTTC. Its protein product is CASKRGPGPFYEQYF.

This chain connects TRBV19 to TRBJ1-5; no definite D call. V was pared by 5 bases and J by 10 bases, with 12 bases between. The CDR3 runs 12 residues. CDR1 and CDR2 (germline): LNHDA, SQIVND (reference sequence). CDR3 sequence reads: CASSSTGRPQHF. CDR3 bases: TGTGCCAGTAGTTCGACCGGGCGCCCCCAGCATTTT.

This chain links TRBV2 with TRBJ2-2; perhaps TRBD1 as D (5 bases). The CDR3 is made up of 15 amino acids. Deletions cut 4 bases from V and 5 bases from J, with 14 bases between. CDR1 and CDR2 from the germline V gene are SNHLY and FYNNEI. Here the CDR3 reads CASSVTEGTTGELFF. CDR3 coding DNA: TGTGCCAGCAGTGTGACAGAAGGTACTACCGGGGAGCTGTTTTTT.

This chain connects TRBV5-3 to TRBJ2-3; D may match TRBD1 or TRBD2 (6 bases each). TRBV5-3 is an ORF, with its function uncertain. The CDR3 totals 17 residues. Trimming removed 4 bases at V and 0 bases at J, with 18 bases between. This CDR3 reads CARSKGGSVWSTDTQYF. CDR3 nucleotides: TGTGCCAGAAGCAAAGGGGGGTCGGTGTGGAGCACAGATACGCAGTATTTT.

CDR3 nucleotide sequence: TGCAGTGCTAGAGTGACAGACGGCAGGTTCTTC. Translating gives CSARVTDGRFF. This sequence joins TRBV20-1 and TRBJ2-1; D possibly corresponds to TRBD1 (5 bases). This CDR3 has 11 amino acids. CDR1 is DFQATT and CDR2 is SNEGSKA in the germline V gene (reference sequence). V was cut by 1 base and J by 15 bases, with 13 bases left in between.

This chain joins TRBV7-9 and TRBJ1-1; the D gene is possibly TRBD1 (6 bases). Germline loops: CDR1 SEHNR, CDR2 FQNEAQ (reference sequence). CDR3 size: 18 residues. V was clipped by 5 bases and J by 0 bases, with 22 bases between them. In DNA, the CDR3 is TGTGCCAGCAGCCCCAGTGGGGGGCAGGGCCCACTGAACACTGAAGCTTTCTTT. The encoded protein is CASSPSGGQGPLNTEAFF.

The CDR3 DNA sequence: TGTGCCAGCAGCTCCCAGGGATGGGGAGATTCACCCCTCCACTTT. Protein: CASSSQGWGDSPLHF. V and J are TRBV7-9 and TRBJ1-6; a weak D match, TRBD1 (5 bases). The CDR3 has 15 amino acids. Germline values: CDR1 SEHNR, CDR2 FQNEAQ (reference sequence). V dropped 4 bases and J dropped 8 bases, with 15 bases sitting between them.

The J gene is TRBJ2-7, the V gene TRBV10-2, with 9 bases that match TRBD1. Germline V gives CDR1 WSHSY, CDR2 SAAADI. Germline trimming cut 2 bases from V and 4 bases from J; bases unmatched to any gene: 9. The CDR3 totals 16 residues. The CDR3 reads CASSEIWDRANYEQYF. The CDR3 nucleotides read TGCGCCAGCAGTGAGATTTGGGACAGGGCCAATTACGAGCAGTACTTC.